Following are 30 T cell receptor beta chains from one sample sequenced in a study of T-cell reconstitution after alpha-beta-depleted transplantation in children. The TCRbeta library was prepared with unique molecular identifiers. TCRdb passed the PCR reads through MiXCR, listing each CDR3 protein once. Counted here are 360,000 or so distinct CDR3 sequences, around 21% occurring once; the ten biggest clones make up over 3.5%. Sequenced material: PBMCs from the stem cell graft donor, taken from the stem cell graft. Source of these receptors: a human donor who donated a stem cell graft to a child with acute myeloid leukemia.

The V and J genes are TRBV7-9 and TRBJ2-1, with D perhaps TRBD2 (5 bases). V lost 1 base and J 8 bases, leaving 18 bases between the germline ends. Per the germline V gene, CDR1 is SEHNR and CDR2 is FQNEAQ (reference sequence). CDR3 size: 16 residues. CDR3: CASSLVVEVQRHEQFF. DNA for the CDR3: TGTGCCAGCAGCTTAGTGGTGGAGGTTCAGAGACATGAGCAGTTCTTC.

In this sample, this clonotype turned up many times. J is TRBJ2-1 and V is TRBV29-1; 7 bases are shared with TRBD1. The CDR3 length is 14 residues. Per germline, CDR1 SQVTM and CDR2 ANQGSEA. V shed 3 bases and J 1 base; nucleotides not matched to a gene: 3. In nucleotides, the CDR3 is TGCAGCGTTGACCGGGACAGTTCCTACAATGAGCAGTTCTTC. Encoded protein: CSVDRDSSYNEQFF.

In this sample, this clonotype turned up many times. The rearrangement joins TRBV20-1 to TRBJ2-1, with D tentatively TRBD1 or TRBD2 (5 bases each). Trimming took off 3 bases at V and 0 bases at J, with 6 bases between the two ends. The CDR3 runs 13 residues. The V gene's germline CDR1 is DFQATT and CDR2 SNEGSKA (reference sequence). CDR3 region: CSARGVSYNEQFF. CDR3 DNA: TGCAGTGCTAGGGGGGTCTCCTACAATGAGCAGTTCTTC.

This chain connects TRBV4-1 to TRBJ2-7; D uncertain. Between the trimmed V and J ends, which lost 1 base and 3 bases, there was a span of 13 bases. The CDR3 runs 15 residues. From germline, CDR1 is MGHRA and CDR2 YSYEKL. The CDR3 sequence: CASSQVGILNYEQYF. DNA of the CDR3: TGCGCCAGCAGCCAAGTCGGAATACTCAACTACGAGCAGTACTTC.

The chain couples TRBV6-2 or TRBV6-3 to TRBJ1-5; D uncertain. This CDR3 contains 14 residues. Germline CDR1 MNHEY, CDR2 SVGEGT. V dropped 0 bases and J dropped 9 bases, with 12 bases sitting between them. The CDR3 region is CASSYSGSWRPQHF. The CDR3 nucleotides read TGTGCCAGCAGTTACTCAGGGTCGTGGCGGCCCCAGCATTTT.

The chain combines TRBV9 with TRBJ2-7; 9 bases are shared with TRBD2. The V segment lost 0 bases and the J segment 5 bases; nucleotides outside the gene matches: 6. The CDR3 loop spans 15 amino acids. Per germline, CDR1 SGDLS and CDR2 YYNGEE. CDR3 sequence (DNA): TGTGCCAGCAGCGTAGCTGGGCGGGAGGGCCACGAGCAGTACTTC. Translation gives CASSVAGREGHEQYF.

The gene calls are TRBV7-3 and TRBJ2-1; 12 bases align to TRBD2. Germline trimming cut 5 bases from V and 3 bases from J; bases unmatched to any gene: 2. CDR3 length equals 15 residues. Germline CDR1 SGHTA, CDR2 FQGTGA. CDR3 residues: CASSLAGGIYNEQFF. DNA of the CDR3: TGTGCCAGCAGCCTAGCGGGAGGGATCTACAATGAGCAGTTCTTC. Using reference TRBV7-3 and TRBJ2-1 for the parts outside the CDR3, the full variable domain is GAGVSQTPSNKVTEKGKYVELRCDPISGHTALYWYRQSLGQGPEFLIYFQGTGAADDSGLPNDRFFAVRPEGSVSTLKIQRTERGDSAVYLCASSLAGGIYNEQFFGPGTRLTVL.

V gene TRBV5-1 combines with J gene TRBJ2-5; a possible D gene is TRBD1 (6 bases). V was cut by 1 base and J by 3 bases, with 7 bases left in between. The CDR3 has 13 residues. Germline values: CDR1 SGHRS, CDR2 YFSETQ. The CDR3 spells CASSLPGEETQYF. The CDR3, as DNA: TGCGCCAGCAGCTTGCCAGGGGAAGAGACCCAGTACTTC.

This clonotype was counted at least ten times. The chain employs TRBV29-1 and TRBJ2-5; 7 bases map to TRBD2. Losses at the gene ends were 4 bases for V and 3 bases for J; bases not matched to a gene: 8. The germline gives CDR1 SQVTM, CDR2 ANQGSEA. CDR3 length: 14 amino acids. The CDR3 region has the DNA TGCAGCGTTGCTAGCGGTAGGGCTGAAGAGACCCAGTACTTC. Translated, it gives CSVASGRAEETQYF.

The table lists this clonotype with many counts. This rearrangement joins TRBV5-6 to TRBJ2-2, with no clear D. Germline V gene sequence: CDR1 SGHDT, CDR2 YYEEEE. The CDR3 covers 13 residues. Trimming took 0 bases from V and 3 from J, leaving 3 bases between them. The CDR3 DNA reads TGTGCCAGCAGCTTGGCGGACACCGGGGAGCTGTTTTTT. This codes for CASSLADTGELFF.

This clonotype was seen only a few times. The chain combines TRBV27 with TRBJ2-3, with unresolved D. Germline CDR1 reads MNHEY; CDR2 reads SMNVEV (reference sequence). Trimming removed 4 bases from V and 2 bases from J, with 7 bases in between. This CDR3 contains 13 residues. The DNA of the CDR3 is TGTGCCAGCAGTTCTAGGATCACAGATACGCAGTATTTT. This translates into CASSSRITDTQYF.

Of note for this clonotype: One base away lies a much larger clone, so this may be a sequencing read error. Here the CDR3 DNA reads TGTGCCAGCCGTAGTTCTGGCACAGATACGCAGAATTTT. This gives the protein CASRSSGTDTQNF. The chain combines TRBV12-3 or TRBV12-4 with TRBJ2-3, with D hard to call. There are 13 residues in the CDR3.

The chain links TRBV4-1 to TRBJ2-1, with D perhaps given as TRBD1 or TRBD2 (5 bases each). There are 14 residues in the CDR3. Germline lookup yields CDR1 MGHRA and CDR2 YSYEKL. The V end lost 0 bases, the J end lost 6 bases, and 9 bases lay between the germline ends. CDR3 DNA: TGCGCCAGCAGCCAAGATAGAGGGGTCAATGAGCAGTTCTTC. Translation gives CASSQDRGVNEQFF.

This chain links TRBV11-2 with TRBJ1-1; D is unresolved. V was cut by 0 bases and J by 5 bases, with 13 bases left in between. This CDR3 has 15 amino acids. Germline-derived CDR1 and CDR2 are SGHAT and FQNNGV. The CDR3 bases are TGTGCCAGCAGCTTAGATCTCGGTGGAGGAACTGAAGCTTTCTTT. Translated, it gives CASSLDLGGGTEAFF.

The V gene is TRBV18, the J gene TRBJ1-2; TRBD1 might be the D (5 bases). The CDR3 runs to 15 residues. The germline V gene has CDR1 KGHSH and CDR2 LQKENI. V lost 4 bases and J lost 2, with 14 bases in between. The CDR3 nucleotides are TGTGCCAGCTCACGATCAAGGACAAACAACTATGGCTACACCTTC. This gives the protein CASSRSRTNNYGYTF.

This clonotype was counted at least ten times. The J gene is TRBJ2-1, the V gene TRBV27; maybe TRBD2 (5 bases). The CDR3 length is 16 residues. Germline CDR1 and CDR2: MNHEY and SMNVEV (reference sequence). Trimming left V 6 bases short and J 5 bases short, with 20 bases between. This CDR3 reads CASRRRAPSTHNEQFF. For the CDR3, the DNA is TGTGCCAGCAGGAGGCGGGCGCCCAGTACACACAATGAGCAGTTCTTC.

This clonotype has just a few counts. V is TRBV24-1 and J is TRBJ2-2, with a weak D call TRBD1 (5 bases). The V end was cut by 5 bases, the J end by 0 bases, with 9 bases between. Germline CDR1 is KGHDR and CDR2 is SFDVKD. This CDR3 has 15 residues. The CDR3 coding sequence is TGTGCCACCAGTGTAAAGGGGACGAACACCGGGGAGCTGTTTTTT. This sequence encodes CATSVKGTNTGELFF.

Ten or more counts support this clonotype. The rearrangement links TRBV29-1 to TRBJ1-2; D uncertain. CDR1 and CDR2 from the germline V gene are SQVTM and ANQGSEA. Between the trimmed V and J ends, which lost 6 bases and 0 bases, there was a span of 11 bases. The CDR3 runs 13 residues. CDR3 protein: CSVAQISNYGYTF. The CDR3, as DNA: TGCAGCGTGGCACAGATTTCTAACTATGGCTACACCTTC.

This clonotype was detected once. The CDR3 spells CASSPNLGRNTEAFF. The CDR3 coding sequence is TGTGCCAGCAGTCCCAACCTGGGTCGGAACACTGAAGCTTTCTTT. This chain links TRBV12-3 or TRBV12-4 with TRBJ1-1; D uncertain. The CDR3 covers 15 residues. Trimming took off 5 bases at V and 1 base at J, with 14 bases between the two ends.

This clonotype appeared a few times. This rearrangement joins TRBV24-1 to TRBJ2-7, with 9 positions matching TRBD2. After removal of 7 bases from V and 2 bases from J, the junction contained 5 bases not matched to a gene. Germline CDR1 is KGHDR and CDR2 is SFDVKD. This CDR3 comprises 14 residues. CDR3 sequence reads: CATSEAGGAYEQYF. Here the CDR3 DNA reads TGTGCCACCAGCGAAGCGGGAGGTGCCTACGAGCAGTACTTC.

This clonotype was detected many times. The chain uses TRBV20-1 and TRBJ2-7, with 11 bases lining up with TRBD2. CDR3 length: 14 amino acids. After removal of 5 bases from V and 3 bases from J, the junction contained 6 bases not matched to a gene. CDR1 DFQATT and CDR2 SNEGSKA come from the germline V gene (reference sequence). CDR3 coding DNA: TGCAGTGCTTCGACGGGACTAGCGGTCTACGAGCAGTACTTC. Its protein product is CSASTGLAVYEQYF.

This clonotype was detected a few times. The chain combines TRBV28 with TRBJ1-1, with D perhaps TRBD1 (6 bases). Germline V lookup: CDR1 MDHEN, CDR2 SYDVKM. Trimming cost V 2 bases and J 11 bases, with 18 bases left between them. The CDR3 is made up of 14 amino acids. DNA of the CDR3: TGTGCCAGCAGTTTACCGCCTGGGGGGGGCTGGGCTTTCTTT. Translating it yields CASSLPPGGGWAFF.

The rearrangement links TRBV15 to TRBJ2-5; 9 bases are shared with TRBD1. V lost 0 bases, J lost 5 bases, and 10 bases stayed unmatched. This CDR3 has 17 residues. CDR1 is LNHNV, CDR2 YYDKDF, per germline (reference sequence). CDR3 in DNA: TGTGCCACCAGCAGAGATCCACAGGGGGCTGAAGTGGAGACCCAGTACTTC. As protein: CATSRDPQGAEVETQYF.

This clonotype was detected only a few times. The V gene is TRBV12-3 or TRBV12-4, the J gene TRBJ2-1; maybe TRBD1 (5 bases). V was cut by 3 bases and J by 5 bases, with 11 bases left in between. This CDR3 comprises 14 residues. The CDR3 here is CASSLTEGDNEQFF. CDR3 nucleotide sequence: TGTGCCAGCAGTTTGACGGAAGGGGACAATGAGCAGTTCTTC.

J is TRBJ1-4 and V is TRBV20-1, with TRBD1 matching 8 bases. V was pared by 5 bases and J by 5 bases, with 1 base of the junction left unmatched. The germline V gene encodes CDR1 DFQATT and CDR2 SNEGSKA (reference sequence). This CDR3 spans 12 amino acids. The CDR3 nucleotides read TGCAGTGCTTGGACAGGGAATGAAAAACTGTTTTTT. Its protein is CSAWTGNEKLFF.

This rearrangement joins TRBV10-3 to TRBJ2-1; D ambiguous. CDR1 and CDR2 from the germline V gene are ENHRY and SYGVKD. V gave up 3 bases and J gave up 6 bases, with 12 bases separating them. This CDR3 spans 14 amino acids. Written as DNA, the CDR3 is TGTGCCATCAGTGAACCCCAATCCCTCAATGAGCAGTTCTTC. Translation: CAISEPQSLNEQFF.

This clonotype came up many times. V and J are TRBV20-1 and TRBJ2-7; D is perhaps TRBD1 or TRBD2 (7 bases each). Germline values: CDR1 DFQATT, CDR2 SNEGSKA (reference sequence). V gave up 4 bases and J gave up 3 bases, with 19 bases separating them. CDR3 length: 15 amino acids. The DNA for the CDR3 is TGCAGTGCTACAGGGGGGGCAGGACCACTCTACGAGCAGTACTTC. It encodes CSATGGAGPLYEQYF.

The V and J genes are TRBV7-2 and TRBJ2-7, with D possibly matching TRBD1 (5 bases). The V end was cut by 2 bases, the J end by 2 bases, with 13 bases between. This CDR3 has 15 amino acids. CDR1 is SGHTA and CDR2 is FQGNSA in the germline V gene. CDR3 coding DNA: TGTGCCAGCAGCTTAAGTCCAGGGTTAACCTACGAGCAGTACTTC. Translating gives CASSLSPGLTYEQYF.

The table lists this clonotype with a few counts. The chain is built from TRBV5-1 and TRBJ2-3, with D possibly matching TRBD2 (6 bases). Between the trimmed V and J ends, which lost 0 bases and 5 bases, there was a span of 13 bases. This CDR3 region has 15 residues. Germline values: CDR1 SGHRS, CDR2 YFSETQ. The CDR3 loop reads CASSLASGAGDTQYF. The CDR3 DNA reads as TGCGCCAGCAGCTTGGCGTCGGGAGCTGGAGATACGCAGTATTTT.

The chain recombines TRBV10-3 with TRBJ1-1, with unresolved D. Germline V gene data show CDR1 as ENHRY and CDR2 as SYGVKD. The V and J ends lost 4 bases and 1 base respectively, with 10 bases between them. CDR3 size: 14 residues. CDR3 sequence: CAISGGGGNTEAFF. The CDR3 region has the DNA TGTGCCATCAGTGGTGGAGGAGGGAACACTGAAGCTTTCTTT.